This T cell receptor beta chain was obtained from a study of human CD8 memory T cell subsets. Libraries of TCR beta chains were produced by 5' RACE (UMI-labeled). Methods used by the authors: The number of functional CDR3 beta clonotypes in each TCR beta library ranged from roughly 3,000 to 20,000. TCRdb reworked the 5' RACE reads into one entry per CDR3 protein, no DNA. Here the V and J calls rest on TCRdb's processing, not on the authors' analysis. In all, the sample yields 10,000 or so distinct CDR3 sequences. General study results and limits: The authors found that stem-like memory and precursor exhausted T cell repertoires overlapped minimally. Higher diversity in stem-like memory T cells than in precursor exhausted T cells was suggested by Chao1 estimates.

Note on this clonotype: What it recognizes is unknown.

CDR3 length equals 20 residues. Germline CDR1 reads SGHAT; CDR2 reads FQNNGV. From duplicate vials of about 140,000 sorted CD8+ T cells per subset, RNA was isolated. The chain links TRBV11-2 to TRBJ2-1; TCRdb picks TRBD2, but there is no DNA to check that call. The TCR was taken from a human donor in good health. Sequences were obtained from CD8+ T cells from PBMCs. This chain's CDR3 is CASSLVPSGTSGGPDNEQFF. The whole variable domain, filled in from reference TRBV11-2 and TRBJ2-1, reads EAGVAQSPRYKIIEKRQSVAFWCNPISGHATLYWYQQILGQGPKLLIQFQNNGVVDDSQLPKDRFSAERLKGVDSTLKIQPAKLEDSAVYLCASSLVPSGTSGGPDNEQFFGPGTRLTVL.